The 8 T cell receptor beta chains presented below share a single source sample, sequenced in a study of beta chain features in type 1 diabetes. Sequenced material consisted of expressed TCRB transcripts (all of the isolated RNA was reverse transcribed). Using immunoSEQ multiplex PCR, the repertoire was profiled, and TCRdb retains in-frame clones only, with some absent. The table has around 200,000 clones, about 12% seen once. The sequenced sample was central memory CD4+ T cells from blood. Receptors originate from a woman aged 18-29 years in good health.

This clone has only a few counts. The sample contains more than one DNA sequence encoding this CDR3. CDR3 DNA: TGCAGCGTCCTCGGGACAGGGGGGGCCGGGGAGCTGTTTTTT. It codes for CSVLGTGGAGELFF. The genes are TRBV29-1 and TRBJ2-2; 11 bases are shared with TRBD1. This CDR3 region has 14 residues. V shed 6 bases and J 6 bases; nucleotides not matched to a gene: 6. Germline V gives CDR1 SQVTM, CDR2 ANQGSEA.

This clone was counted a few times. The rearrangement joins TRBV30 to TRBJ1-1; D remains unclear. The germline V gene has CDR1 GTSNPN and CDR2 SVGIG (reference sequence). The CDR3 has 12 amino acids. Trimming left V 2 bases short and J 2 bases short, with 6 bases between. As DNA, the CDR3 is TGTGCCTGGAGTAAGCCAAACACTGAAGCTTTCTTT. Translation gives CAWSKPNTEAFF.

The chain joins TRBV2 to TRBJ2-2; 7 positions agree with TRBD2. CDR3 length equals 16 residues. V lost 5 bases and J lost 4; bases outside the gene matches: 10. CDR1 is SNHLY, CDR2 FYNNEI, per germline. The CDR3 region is CASSSLAGGLTGELFF. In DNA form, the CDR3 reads TGTGCCAGCAGTTCCTTAGCGGGTGGACTCACCGGGGAGCTGTTTTTT.

The CDR3 DNA reads as TGTGCCAGCAGCTTGTCCGGGCTAGCCCCCACCGGGGAGCTGTTTTTT. It encodes CASSLSGLAPTGELFF. The J gene is TRBJ2-2, the V gene TRBV7-2, with D maybe TRBD2 (5 bases). The CDR3 consists of 16 residues. Per the germline V gene, CDR1 is SGHTA and CDR2 is FQGNSA. V lost 3 bases to trimming and J lost 4 bases, with 15 bases between them. The complete variable domain, with remaining parts taken from reference TRBV7-2 and TRBJ2-2, reads GAGVSQSPSNKVTEKGKDVELRCDPISGHTALYWYRQSLGQGLEFLIYFQGNSAPDKSGLPSDRFSAERTGGSVSTLTIQRTQQEDSAVYLCASSLSGLAPTGELFFGEGSRLTVL.

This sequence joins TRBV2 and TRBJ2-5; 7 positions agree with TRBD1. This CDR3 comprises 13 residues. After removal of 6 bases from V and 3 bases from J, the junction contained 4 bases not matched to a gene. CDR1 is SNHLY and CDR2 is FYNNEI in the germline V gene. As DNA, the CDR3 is TGTGCCAGCAGAAGGACAGGAGAAGAGACCCAGTACTTC. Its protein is CASRRTGEETQYF.

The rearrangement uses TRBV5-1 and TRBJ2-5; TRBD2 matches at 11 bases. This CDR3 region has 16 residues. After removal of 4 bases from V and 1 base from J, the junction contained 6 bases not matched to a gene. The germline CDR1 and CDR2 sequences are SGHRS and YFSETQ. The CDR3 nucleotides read TGCGCCAGCAGCCTCGACACTAGCGGGAGCCAAGAGACCCAGTACTTC. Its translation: CASSLDTSGSQETQYF.

CDR3 loop: CASSRFSGETQYF. The CDR3 DNA follows: TGTGCCAGCAGCAGGTTCTCCGGGGAAACCCAGTACTTC. The chain links TRBV11-2 to TRBJ2-5; D perhaps matches TRBD2 (5 bases). Trimming left V 5 bases short and J 8 bases short, with 15 bases between. The CDR3 spans 13 residues. In germline, CDR1 is SGHAT, CDR2 FQNNGV. Filled out from reference TRBV11-2 and TRBJ2-5, the complete variable domain reads EAGVAQSPRYKIIEKRQSVAFWCNPISGHATLYWYQQILGQGPKLLIQFQNNGVVDDSQLPKDRFSAERLKGVDSTLKIQPAKLEDSAVYLCASSRFSGETQYFGPGTRLLVL.

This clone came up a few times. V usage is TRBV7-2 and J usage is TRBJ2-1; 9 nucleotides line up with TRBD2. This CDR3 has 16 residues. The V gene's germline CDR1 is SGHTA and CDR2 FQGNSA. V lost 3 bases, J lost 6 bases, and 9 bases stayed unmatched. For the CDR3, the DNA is TGTGCCAGCAGCTTCTATAGCGGGAGAGGGGGCAATGAGCAGTTCTTC. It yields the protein CASSFYSGRGGNEQFF.